This is a list of T cell receptor beta chains from one sample in a study of shared T cell receptors in the human thymus. Clones were sequenced by immunoSEQ multiplex PCR, and TCRdb holds only the in-frame ones, with some missing. The table includes about 610,000 clones, approximately 87% detected once. The same specimen was also included in a second study, on human thymus T cells.

The sample consisted of thymocytes. The receptors were gathered from a boy younger than two with a congenital heart defect. Each CDR3 is given without its conserved first and last residue. The order of the fields is CDR3 protein, J gene, CDR3 length, V gene.

CDR3aa: ASSLSGTGAYEQY; j_gene: TRBJ2-7; len: 13; v_gene: TRBV27
CDR3aa: AISTAAPLSTDTQY; j_gene: TRBJ2-3; len: 14; v_gene: TRBV10-3
CDR3aa: ASSQGLAGVNEQF; j_gene: TRBJ2-1; len: 13; v_gene: TRBV14
CDR3aa: ATSKRGNMNTEAF; j_gene: TRBJ1-1; len: 13; v_gene: TRBV15
CDR3aa: ASSLDPGRLGGPGELF; j_gene: TRBJ2-2; len: 16; v_gene: TRBV5-1
CDR3aa: ATSHPTRRGYT; j_gene: TRBJ1-2; len: 11; v_gene: TRBV15
CDR3aa: ASSHTPGPRDSYQPQH; j_gene: TRBJ1-5; len: 16; v_gene: TRBV4-2
CDR3aa: ASSTIPSYEQY; j_gene: TRBJ2-7; len: 11; v_gene: TRBV27
CDR3aa: ASSLPGESTEAF; j_gene: TRBJ1-1; len: 12; v_gene: TRBV27
CDR3aa: ASGLGRGERNEQF; j_gene: TRBJ2-1; len: 13; v_gene: TRBV12-5
CDR3aa: ASSRTGTGGVGNQPQH; j_gene: TRBJ1-5; len: 16; v_gene: TRBV28
CDR3aa: ASSLGQGAGETQY; j_gene: TRBJ2-5; len: 13; v_gene: TRBV13
CDR3aa: ASSYWDRGAGELF; j_gene: TRBJ2-2; len: 13; v_gene: TRBV5-1
CDR3aa: ASYRRGPDENTGELF; j_gene: TRBJ2-2; len: 15; v_gene: TRBV23-1
CDR3aa: ASSQDLRGGGDTQY; j_gene: TRBJ2-3; len: 14; v_gene: TRBV4-3
CDR3aa: ASSEAGTGFEQF; j_gene: TRBJ2-1; len: 12; v_gene: TRBV6-4
CDR3aa: ASGFEGADTEAF; j_gene: TRBJ1-1; len: 12; v_gene: TRBV12-5
CDR3aa: ASSIGAADSGANVLT; j_gene: TRBJ2-6; len: 15; v_gene: TRBV19
CDR3aa: AWSPAPGRADHNEQF; j_gene: TRBJ2-1; len: 15; v_gene: TRBV30
CDR3aa: ASSPNKRQGYEQY; j_gene: TRBJ2-7; len: 13; v_gene: TRBV18
CDR3aa: ASSPGLQETQY; j_gene: TRBJ2-5; len: 11; v_gene: TRBV18
CDR3aa: ASSCGGDSPLKWEQY; j_gene: TRBJ2-7; len: 15; v_gene: TRBV28
CDR3aa: ASSWWGGRVRDNEQF; j_gene: TRBJ2-1; len: 15; v_gene: TRBV13
CDR3aa: ASSLGRTVRTDTQY; j_gene: TRBJ2-3; len: 14; v_gene: TRBV11-2
CDR3aa: ASSSGTRSNEQF; j_gene: TRBJ2-1; len: 12; v_gene: TRBV5-1
CDR3aa: ASSVEDRSSNYGYT; j_gene: TRBJ1-2; len: 14; v_gene: TRBV9
CDR3aa: SVQGGTGGPGEQY; j_gene: TRBJ2-7; len: 13; v_gene: TRBV29-1
CDR3aa: ASSGRSAGYT; j_gene: TRBJ1-2; len: 10; v_gene: TRBV7-9
CDR3aa: ASSPPGTTFTYEQY; j_gene: TRBJ2-7; len: 14; v_gene: TRBV18
CDR3aa: ASSEDRDRGRGGEKLF; j_gene: TRBJ1-4; len: 16; v_gene: TRBV9
CDR3aa: ASSQTGTYGYT; j_gene: TRBJ1-2; len: 11; v_gene: TRBV6-5
CDR3aa: ASSTQGLPSGPGTNEQF; j_gene: TRBJ2-1; len: 17; v_gene: TRBV19
CDR3aa: SAASGRGQRNEQF; j_gene: TRBJ2-1; len: 13; v_gene: TRBV29-1
CDR3aa: ASRASVSSYEQY; j_gene: TRBJ2-7; len: 12; v_gene: TRBV6-4
CDR3aa: ASSHRRGRGHSYEQY; j_gene: TRBJ2-7; len: 15; v_gene: TRBV4-3
CDR3aa: ASSTSTGSSGNTIY; j_gene: TRBJ1-3; len: 14; v_gene: TRBV28
CDR3aa: SVGGTSAQETQY; j_gene: TRBJ2-5; len: 12; v_gene: TRBV29-1
CDR3aa: ASSQERNSGAGEQY; j_gene: TRBJ2-7; len: 14; v_gene: TRBV4-3
CDR3aa: ASSLGTSGGELF; j_gene: TRBJ2-2; len: 12; v_gene: TRBV11-1
CDR3aa: ASSARTSGTYEQY; j_gene: TRBJ2-7; len: 13; v_gene: TRBV25-1
CDR3aa: ASSGRDRIGEQY; j_gene: TRBJ2-7; len: 12; v_gene: TRBV6-1
CDR3aa: ASSLLQRETSHNEQF; j_gene: TRBJ2-1; len: 15; v_gene: TRBV5-6
CDR3aa: ASSVNRGHQPQH; j_gene: TRBJ1-5; len: 12; v_gene: TRBV7-2
CDR3aa: ASSISREPSYNEQF; j_gene: TRBJ2-1; len: 14; v_gene: TRBV19
CDR3aa: ASSQGTSGSYNEQF; j_gene: TRBJ2-1; len: 14; v_gene: TRBV4-3
CDR3aa: ASSFGRGFNTEAF; j_gene: TRBJ1-1; len: 13; v_gene: TRBV7-2
CDR3aa: ASSIPGQGVKETQY; j_gene: TRBJ2-5; len: 14; v_gene: TRBV14
CDR3aa: ASSLLSPSGSYEQY; j_gene: NA; len: 14; v_gene: TRBV27
CDR3aa: ASSVTPRDRTSGNTIY; j_gene: TRBJ1-3; len: 16; v_gene: TRBV9